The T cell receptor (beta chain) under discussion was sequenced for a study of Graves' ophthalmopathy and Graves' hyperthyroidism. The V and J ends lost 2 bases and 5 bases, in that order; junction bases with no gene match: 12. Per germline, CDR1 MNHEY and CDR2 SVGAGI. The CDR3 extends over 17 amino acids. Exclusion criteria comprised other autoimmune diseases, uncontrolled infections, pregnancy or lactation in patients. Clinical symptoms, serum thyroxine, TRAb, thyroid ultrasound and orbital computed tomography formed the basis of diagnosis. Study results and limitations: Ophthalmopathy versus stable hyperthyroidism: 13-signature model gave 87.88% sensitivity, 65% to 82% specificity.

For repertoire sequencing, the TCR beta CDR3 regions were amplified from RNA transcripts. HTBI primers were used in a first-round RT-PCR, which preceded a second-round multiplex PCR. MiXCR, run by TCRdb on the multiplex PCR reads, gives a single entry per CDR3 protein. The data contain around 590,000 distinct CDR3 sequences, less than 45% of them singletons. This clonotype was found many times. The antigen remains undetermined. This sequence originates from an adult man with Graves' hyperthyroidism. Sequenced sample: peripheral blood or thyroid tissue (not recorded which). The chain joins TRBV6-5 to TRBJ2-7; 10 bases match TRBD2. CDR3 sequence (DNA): TGTGCCAGCAGTTACGGGATCTCTAGCGGGAGTCGCCACGAGCAGTACTTC. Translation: CASSYGISSGSRHEQYF.